This T cell receptor beta chain was retrieved from a study of OX40 agonist ivuxolimab in advanced cancers. Across the whole study: Patients received intravenous ivuxolimab every 2 weeks at 0.01 to 10 mg/kg.

Concerning this clone: Its antigen is not known.

The germline gives CDR1 ENHRY, CDR2 SYGVKD. V shed 6 bases and J 3 bases; nucleotides not matched to a gene: 3. This CDR3 spans 13 amino acids. Study findings and constraints: Some patients who did not respond also had low normalized T-cell clonal expansion.

Sequenced by immunoSEQ multiplex PCR; TCRdb stores in-frame clones only, minus some. The sample shows fewer than 30,000 clones, 88% of them seen only once. This material consisted of CD4+ or CD8+ T cells sorted from blood, taken in a trial of the OX40 agonist ivuxolimab. The clonotype comes from an adult with an advanced solid tumor such as melanoma, head and neck, liver or kidney cancer. This chain links TRBV10-3 with TRBJ2-7; TRBD2 agrees at 9 bases. CDR3 sequence reads: CAIRSGRSYEQYF. CDR3 bases: TGTGCCATCAGGAGCGGGAGGAGCTACGAGCAGTACTTC.